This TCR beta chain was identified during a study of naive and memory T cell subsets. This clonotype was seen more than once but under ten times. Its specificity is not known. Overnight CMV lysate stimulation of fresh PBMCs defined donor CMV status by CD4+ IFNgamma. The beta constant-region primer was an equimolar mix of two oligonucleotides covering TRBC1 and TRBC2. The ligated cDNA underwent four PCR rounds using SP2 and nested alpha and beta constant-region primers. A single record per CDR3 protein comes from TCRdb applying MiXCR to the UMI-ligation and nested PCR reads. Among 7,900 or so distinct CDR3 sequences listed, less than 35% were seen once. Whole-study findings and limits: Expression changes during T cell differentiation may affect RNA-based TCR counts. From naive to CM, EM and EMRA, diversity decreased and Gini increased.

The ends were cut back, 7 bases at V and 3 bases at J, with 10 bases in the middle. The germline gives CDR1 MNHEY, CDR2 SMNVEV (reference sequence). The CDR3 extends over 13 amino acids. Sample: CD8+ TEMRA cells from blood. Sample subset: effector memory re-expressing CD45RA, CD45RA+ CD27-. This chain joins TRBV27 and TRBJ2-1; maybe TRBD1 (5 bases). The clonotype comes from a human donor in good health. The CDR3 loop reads CASTQGLYNEQFF. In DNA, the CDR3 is TGTGCCAGCACCCAGGGTCTCTACAATGAGCAGTTCTTC.